The 18 T cell receptor beta chains in this list originate from one sample, sequenced in a study (dated by TCRdb to 2013 to 2016). Libraries were prepared through 5' RACE. The sequencing machine was an Illumina MiSeq. TCRdb redid the processing of the public reads, applying fastp at Q25 and MiXCR, and retained in-frame beta chains. Every entry covers one CDR3 protein and lists the most common genes and DNA from its rows. The sample data list about 40,000 distinct CDR3 sequences, and 30% of these were observed just once. Of the sample, less than 5% falls within the top ten clones. Sequencing was done on a sample of tumor-infiltrating memory CD4+ T cells sorted from the breast tumor. Per the publication, the cell subset or site label means: memory CD4+ T cells, CD4+CD45RO+CD25-. The receptors come from a female donor with breast cancer.

This clonotype was detected only a few times. The V gene is TRBV4-1, the J gene TRBJ2-5, with 10 bases identical to TRBD1. CDR1 MGHRA and CDR2 YSYEKL come from the germline V gene. V shed 0 bases, J shed 3 bases, and the junction held 4 bases outside the gene matches. The CDR3 spans 16 residues. CDR3: CASSQDRGTGEETQYF. CDR3 DNA sequence: TGCGCCAGCAGCCAAGATCGGGGGACAGGGGAAGAGACCCAGTACTTC.

This clonotype came up many times. The V call is TRBV5-1, the J call TRBJ2-5; tentatively, D is TRBD2 (5 bases). The CDR3 loop spans 13 amino acids. Trimming cost V 0 bases and J 5 bases, with 8 bases left between them. Germline CDR1 is SGHRS and CDR2 is YFSETQ. CDR3 in amino acids: CASSLGAEETQYF. The CDR3 coding sequence is TGCGCCAGCAGCTTGGGAGCGGAGGAGACCCAGTACTTC.

The chain combines TRBV7-3 with TRBJ2-7; 10 bases map to TRBD2. Germline V CDR1 and CDR2: SGHTA, FQGTGA. The CDR3 is 16 amino acids. Losses at the gene ends were 4 bases for V and 2 bases for J; bases not matched to a gene: 8. CDR3 loop: CASSSLAGVGAYEQYF. DNA of the CDR3: TGTGCCAGCAGCTCCCTAGCGGGAGTAGGGGCCTACGAGCAGTACTTC.

There are a few counts of this clonotype. The chain joins TRBV28 to TRBJ2-3; 7 nucleotides match TRBD2. The J segment lost 3 bases and the V segment lost 1 base, leaving 16 bases of the junction unmatched. The length of the CDR3 is 19 residues. Germline V gives CDR1 MDHEN, CDR2 SYDVKM. This CDR3 is CASSLSAPSGAGRTDTQYF. The DNA for the CDR3 is TGTGCCAGCAGTTTATCCGCCCCTAGTGGAGCGGGGAGAACAGATACGCAGTATTTT.

The sample holds a few counts of this clonotype. The V and J genes are TRBV6-1 and TRBJ2-7, with 8 positions matching TRBD1. CDR3 length: 17 residues. Germline values: CDR1 MNHNS, CDR2 SASEGT. J lost 5 bases, V lost 2 bases, and 14 bases had no gene match. CDR3 sequence: CASSEFILDRESHEQYF. As DNA, the CDR3 is TGTGCCAGCAGTGAATTCATTCTGGACAGGGAGAGCCACGAGCAGTACTTC.

This clonotype was counted a few times. The chain employs TRBV27 and TRBJ1-1; no reliable D call. The CDR3 consists of 16 residues. Between the trimmed V and J ends, which lost 5 bases and 2 bases, there was a span of 18 bases. Germline CDR1 and CDR2: MNHEY and SMNVEV (reference sequence). CDR3 region: CASSPITRGTNTEAFF. CDR3 coding DNA: TGTGCCAGCAGTCCCATCACCCGAGGTACTAACACTGAAGCTTTCTTT.

Concerning this clonotype: This could be a read error, since a much larger clone is one nucleotide away. The J gene is TRBJ2-3, the V gene TRBV24-1; D is ambiguous. The germline V gene encodes CDR1 KGHDR and CDR2 SFDVKD. CDR3 length: 12 amino acids. The CDR3 region is CAARSDGDTQYF. DNA of the CDR3: TGTGCCGCCAGGTCTGATGGAGATACGCAGTATTTT.

This clonotype showed up just a few times. J is TRBJ2-3 and V is TRBV6-5; perhaps TRBD1 as D (8 bases). Trimming took off 2 bases at V and 5 bases at J, with 14 bases between the two ends. CDR3 length: 15 amino acids. The germline V gene has CDR1 MNHEY and CDR2 SVGAGI. DNA of the CDR3: TGTGCCAGCAGTTACGGGAGCGGGACAGGAGATACGCAGTATTTT. The encoded protein is CASSYGSGTGDTQYF.

V is TRBV9 and J is TRBJ2-3; a possible D gene is TRBD1 (7 bases). V shed 0 bases and J shed 3 bases, with 11 bases lying between them. The CDR3 covers 15 residues. Looked up from germline, CDR1 is SGDLS and CDR2 is YYNGEE. This CDR3 reads CASSVEAGGTDTQYF. Here the CDR3 DNA reads TGTGCCAGCAGCGTAGAGGCAGGGGGGACAGATACGCAGTATTTT.

The chain combines TRBV6-1 with TRBJ2-5; 9 bases fit TRBD1. The CDR3 is 13 amino acids. Losses at the gene ends were 7 bases for V and 4 bases for J; bases not matched to a gene: 4. Germline assignment: CDR1 MNHNS and CDR2 SASEGT. CDR3 nucleotides: TGTGCCAGCATGGGGACAGGGCCAGAGACCCAGTACTTC. Translated, it gives CASMGTGPETQYF.

The rearrangement links TRBV20-1 to TRBJ1-1; D not resolved. Per germline, CDR1 DFQATT and CDR2 SNEGSKA (reference sequence). The CDR3 is 10 amino acids. The V end lost 2 bases, the J end lost 11 bases, and 9 bases lay between the germline ends. CDR3 region: CSARKVDAFF. The CDR3, as DNA: TGCAGTGCTAGAAAGGTCGACGCTTTCTTT.

The chain joins TRBV20-1 to TRBJ2-1; 14 positions agree with TRBD2. Germline loops: CDR1 DFQATT, CDR2 SNEGSKA (reference sequence). J lost 4 bases, V lost 6 bases, and 8 bases had no gene match. The CDR3 extends over 16 amino acids. The CDR3 sequence: CSARGLAGGIYNEQFF. The DNA for the CDR3 is TGCAGTGCGCGAGGACTAGCGGGAGGAATATACAATGAGCAGTTCTTC.

This clonotype has just a few counts. The chain employs TRBV6-1 and TRBJ1-1; D is unresolved. Trimming left V 7 bases short and J 3 bases short, with 12 bases between. CDR3 length: 13 amino acids. Germline V gene lookup returns CDR1 MNHNS and CDR2 SASEGT. CDR3 coding DNA: TGTGCCAGCAATCGCAGGCGGGACACTGAAGCTTTCTTT. Translating it yields CASNRRRDTEAFF.

In its sample, this clonotype was seen a few times. The chain uses TRBV20-1 and TRBJ2-2; D might be TRBD1 (6 bases). V dropped 2 bases and J dropped 7 bases, with 11 bases sitting between them. The CDR3 has 13 residues. Looked up from germline, CDR1 is DFQATT and CDR2 is SNEGSKA (reference sequence). The chain's CDR3 is CSARNRAFGELFF. The CDR3 bases are TGCAGTGCTAGAAACAGGGCATTCGGGGAGCTGTTTTTT.

The rearrangement uses TRBV5-6 and TRBJ2-5; the D gene is possibly TRBD2 (6 bases). The germline V gene has CDR1 SGHDT and CDR2 YYEEEE. The V gene lost 5 bases and the J gene lost 5 bases, with 19 bases spanning the gap. The CDR3 spans 15 residues. The CDR3 nucleotides are TGTGCCAGCAGGGGGGGTTCGTTCATCGGGGAGACCCAGTACTTC. As protein: CASRGGSFIGETQYF.

The chain has TRBV4-3 and TRBJ2-5; 7 positions agree with TRBD2. The CDR3 sequence is 16 residues long. CDR1 is LGHNA and CDR2 is YSLEER in the germline V gene. Trimming took 3 bases from V and 5 from J; bases not matched to a gene: 12. CDR3 loop: CASSQSLLAIVETQYF. The CDR3 DNA sequence: TGCGCCAGCAGCCAGTCCCTACTAGCGATTGTGGAGACCCAGTACTTC.

The gene calls are TRBV5-1 and TRBJ2-3; D assignment may be TRBD1 or TRBD2 (5 bases each). Germline CDR1 reads SGHRS; CDR2 reads YFSETQ. V was clipped by 5 bases and J by 2 bases, with 18 bases between them. The CDR3 totals 16 residues. CDR3 nucleotides: TGCGCCAGCAGTAAACGCCAAGCGGACATCACAGATACGCAGTATTTT. Translation gives CASSKRQADITDTQYF. The full variable domain, completed using reference TRBV5-1 and TRBJ2-3, is KAGVTQTPRYLIKTRGQQVTLSCSPISGHRSVSWYQQTPGQGLQFLFEYFSETQRNKGNFPGRFSGRQFSNSRSEMNVSTLELGDSALYLCASSKRQADITDTQYFGPGTRLTVL.

The V call is TRBV6-5, the J call TRBJ2-6; 9 bases fit TRBD1. V was clipped by 3 bases and J by 1 base; unmatched bases: 13. Per germline, CDR1 MNHEY and CDR2 SVGAGI. The CDR3 is 20 amino acids. CDR3 in amino acids: CASSYQLLTGGGSGANVLTF. The CDR3 nucleotides are TGTGCCAGCAGTTATCAGCTTCTGACAGGGGGAGGGTCTGGGGCCAACGTCCTGACTTTC.